This TCR beta chain came from a study of somatic mutations in cytotoxic T cells in rheumatoid arthritis. The method was immunoSEQ multiplex PCR; TCRdb's version includes in-frame clones alone and lacks a portion of them. This sample has 23,000 or so clones; roughly 74% occur once, and the top ten carry around 10%. Between the trimmed V and J ends, which lost 0 bases and 4 bases, there was a span of 12 bases. Germline V CDR1 and CDR2: SEHNR, FQNEAQ (reference sequence). This CDR3 contains 15 residues. This TCR derives from a woman aged 18-29 years in good health. V and J are TRBV7-9 and TRBJ1-2; the D gene is possibly TRBD1 (5 bases). What was sequenced was CD8+ T cells sorted from blood. The CDR3 loop is CASSLAAAGRYGYTF. The CDR3, as DNA: TGTGCCAGCAGCTTAGCGGCGGCAGGGCGCTATGGCTACACCTTC.